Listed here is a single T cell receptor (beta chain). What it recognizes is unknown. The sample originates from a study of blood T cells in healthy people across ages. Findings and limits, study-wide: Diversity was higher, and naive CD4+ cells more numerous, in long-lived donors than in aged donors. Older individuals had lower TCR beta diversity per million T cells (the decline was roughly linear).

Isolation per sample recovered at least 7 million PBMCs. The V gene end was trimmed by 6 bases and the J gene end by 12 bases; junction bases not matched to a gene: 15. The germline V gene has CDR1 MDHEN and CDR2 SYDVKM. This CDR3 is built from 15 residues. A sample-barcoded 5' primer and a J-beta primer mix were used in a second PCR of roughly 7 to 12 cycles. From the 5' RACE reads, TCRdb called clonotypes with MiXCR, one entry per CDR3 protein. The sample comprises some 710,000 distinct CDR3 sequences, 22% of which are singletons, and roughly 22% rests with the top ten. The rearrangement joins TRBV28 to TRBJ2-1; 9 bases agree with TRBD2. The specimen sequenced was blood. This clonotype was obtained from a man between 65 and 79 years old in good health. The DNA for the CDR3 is TGTGCCAGCAGGATCTCTGGGACTAGCTCCGGGGGGCAGTTCTTC. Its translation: CASRISGTSSGGQFF.